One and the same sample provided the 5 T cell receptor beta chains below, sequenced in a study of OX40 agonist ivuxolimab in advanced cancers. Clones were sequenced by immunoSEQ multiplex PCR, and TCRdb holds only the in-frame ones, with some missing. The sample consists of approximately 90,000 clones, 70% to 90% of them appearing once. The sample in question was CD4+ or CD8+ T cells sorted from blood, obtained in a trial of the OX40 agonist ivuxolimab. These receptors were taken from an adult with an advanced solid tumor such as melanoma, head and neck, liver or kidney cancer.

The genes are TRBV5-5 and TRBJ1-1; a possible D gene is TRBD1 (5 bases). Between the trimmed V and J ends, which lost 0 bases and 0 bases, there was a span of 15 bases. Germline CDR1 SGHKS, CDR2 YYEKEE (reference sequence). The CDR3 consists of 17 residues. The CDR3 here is CASSLGTTGGVNTEAFF. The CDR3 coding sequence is TGTGCCAGCAGCTTGGGGACCACAGGTGGGGTGAACACTGAAGCTTTCTTT.

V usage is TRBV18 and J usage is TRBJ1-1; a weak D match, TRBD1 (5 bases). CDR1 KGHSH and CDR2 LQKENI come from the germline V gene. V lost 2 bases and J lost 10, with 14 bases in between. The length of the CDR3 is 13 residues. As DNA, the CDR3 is TGTGCCAGCTCACCAGTTTACGGAGACAGAGCTTTCTTT. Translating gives CASSPVYGDRAFF. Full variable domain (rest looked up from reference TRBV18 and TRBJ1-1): NAGVMQNPRHLVRRRGQEARLRCSPMKGHSHVYWYRQLPEEGLKFMVYLQKENIIDESGMPKERFSAEFPKEGPSILRIQQVVRGDSAAYFCASSPVYGDRAFFGQGTRLTVV.

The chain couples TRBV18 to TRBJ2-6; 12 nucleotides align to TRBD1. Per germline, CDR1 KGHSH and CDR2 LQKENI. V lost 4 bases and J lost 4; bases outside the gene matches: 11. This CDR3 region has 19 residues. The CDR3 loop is CASSLNPGQGARGANVLTF. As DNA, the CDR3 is TGTGCCAGCTCACTTAACCCGGGACAGGGGGCGAGAGGGGCCAACGTCCTGACTTTC. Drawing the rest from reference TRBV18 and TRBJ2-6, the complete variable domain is NAGVMQNPRHLVRRRGQEARLRCSPMKGHSHVYWYRQLPEEGLKFMVYLQKENIIDESGMPKERFSAEFPKEGPSILRIQQVVRGDSAAYFCASSLNPGQGARGANVLTFGAGSRLTVL.

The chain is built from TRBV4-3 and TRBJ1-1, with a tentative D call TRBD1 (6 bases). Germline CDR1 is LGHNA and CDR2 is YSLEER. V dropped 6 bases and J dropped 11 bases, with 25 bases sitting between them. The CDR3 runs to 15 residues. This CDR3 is CASSPGQSKSLRAFF. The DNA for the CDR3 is TGCGCCAGCAGTCCTGGACAGAGTAAGTCACTGAGGGCTTTCTTT.

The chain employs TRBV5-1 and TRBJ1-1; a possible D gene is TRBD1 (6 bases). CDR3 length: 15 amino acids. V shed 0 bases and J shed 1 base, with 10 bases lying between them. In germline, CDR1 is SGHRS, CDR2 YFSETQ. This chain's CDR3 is CASSLGSGENTEAFF. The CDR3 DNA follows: TGCGCCAGCAGCTTGGGATCAGGGGAGAACACTGAAGCTTTCTTT.